This T cell receptor beta chain was captured in a study of cytomegalovirus exposure and HLA in healthy donors. This PCR relied on a set of 60 Vbeta primers and 13 Jbeta primers. Generated by immunoSEQ multiplex PCR, the TCRdb table keeps only in-frame clones and is missing some. In all, the sample yields around 150,000 clones. As concerns this clone: Its antigen is not identified.

Study conclusions and caveats: Cytomegalovirus-associated status was assigned to approximately 160 TCR beta chains. No immune exposure information besides CMV serostatus was available.

The TCR sequence derives from a man aged 25 to 40 in good health and CMV-seronegative. Sequenced input: PBMCs.

This chain's CDR3 is CASTRDRGAGYNYGYTF. The CDR3 DNA follows: TGTGCCAGCACCAGGGACAGGGGAGCGGGTTATAACTATGGCTACACCTTC. V and J are TRBV5-6 and TRBJ1-2; 10 bases are a match to TRBD1. V lost 6 bases to trimming and J lost 1 base; unmatched junction nucleotides: 12. The germline V gene has CDR1 SGHDT and CDR2 YYEEEE. The CDR3 is made up of 17 amino acids.